These T cell receptor beta chains were read from a single sample in a study of cytomegalovirus exposure and HLA in healthy donors. The method was immunoSEQ multiplex PCR; TCRdb's version includes in-frame clones alone and lacks a portion of them. The profile covers a few hundred thousand clones, with nearly 90% appearing a single time and around 0.91% taken by the ten largest. Sequencing was carried out using PBMCs. These receptor sequences come from a man aged 25 to 45 in good health and CMV-seronegative. Each CDR3 is given with its conserved first and last residue. The D gene is left open where the match is weak. Not every row has a clone size; where given, it reads once, few, many or a size class.

-	TRBV9	TRBJ1-4	once	13	CASSVGVEEKLFF	TGTGCCAGCAGCGTAGGAGTAGAGGAAAAACTGTTTTTT
-	TRBV9	TRBJ1-1	-	14	CASSVDTTNTEAFF	TGTGCCAGCAGCGTAGACACAACGAACACTGAAGCTTTCTTT
TRBD1	TRBV5-1	TRBJ1-1	-	14	CASSLQGFNTEAFF	TGCGCCAGCAGCTTACAGGGGTTCAACACTGAAGCTTTCTTT
-	TRBV25-1	TRBJ2-1	-	14	CASSGQWIDNEQFF	TGTGCCAGCAGTGGACAGTGGATTGACAATGAGCAGTTCTTC
-	TRBV4-2	TRBJ2-6	-	16	CASSQQGGSGANVLTF	TGTGCCAGCAGCCAACAAGGGGGCTCTGGGGCCAACGTCCTGACTTTC
-	TRBV6-5	TRBJ2-1	-	15	CASSYRGLVNNEQFF	TGTGCCAGCAGTTACCGTGGGCTTGTTAACAATGAGCAGTTCTTC
TRBD1	TRBV27	TRBJ1-5	-	18	CASSPWGQGASSNQPQHF	TGTGCCAGCAGTCCCTGGGGACAGGGGGCTTCTAGCAATCAGCCCCAGCATTTT
TRBD1	TRBV5-8	TRBJ1-2	-	16	CASIRTGRSYNYGYTF	TGTGCCAGCATCCGGACAGGGCGAAGTTATAACTATGGCTACACCTTC
TRBD2	TRBV6-1	TRBJ2-2	-	14	CASSERGGTGELFF	TGTGCCAGCAGTGAGCGGGGGGGCACCGGGGAGCTGTTTTTT
-	TRBV6-5	TRBJ2-7	-	12	CASTRYGDEQYF	TGTGCCAGCACCCGTTACGGGGACGAGCAGTACTTC
-	TRBV5-6	TRBJ2-7	-	14	CASSQRVPAYEQYF	TGTGCCAGCAGCCAGAGGGTACCTGCCTACGAGCAGTACTTC
TRBD2	TRBV18	TRBJ2-7	-	15	CASSPSSGGFYEQYF	TGTGCCAGCTCACCATCTAGCGGGGGGTTCTACGAGCAGTACTTC
TRBD1	TRBV11-3	TRBJ2-7	-	14	CASSPGGTDYEQYF	TGTGCCAGCAGCCCAGGGGGCACCGACTACGAGCAGTACTTC
TRBD1	TRBV5-1	TRBJ2-7	-	17	CASSLEIGQGGLWEQYF	TGCGCCAGCAGCTTGGAAATCGGACAGGGAGGTTTGTGGGAGCAGTACTTC
-	TRBV5-6	TRBJ1-1	-	15	CASSLDPEPNTEAFF	TGTGCCAGCAGCCTGGATCCGGAGCCGAACACTGAAGCTTTCTTT
TRBD2	TRBV9	TRBJ2-7	once	16	CASSVALAGEGYEQYF	TGTGCCAGCAGCGTAGCCCTGGCGGGGGAGGGCTACGAGCAGTACTTC
TRBD1	TRBV5-6	TRBJ2-5	-	13	CASSRDRGETQYF	TGTGCCAGCAGCCGGGACAGGGGAGAGACCCAGTACTTC
-	TRBV7-8	TRBJ2-1	-	15	CASSLALVWGDEQFF	TGTGCCAGCAGCTTAGCTTTAGTTTGGGGCGATGAGCAGTTCTTC
TRBD1	TRBV10-3	TRBJ2-7	-	15	CAISDPGQGAEEQYF	TGTGCCATCAGTGACCCGGGACAGGGGGCAGAGGAGCAGTACTTC
-	TRBV4-3	TRBJ2-3	-	14	CASSQGLAIDTQYF	TGCGCCAGCAGCCAAGGGCTAGCGATAGATACGCAGTATTTT
-	TRBV6-1	TRBJ2-3	-	12	CASRAPTDTQYF	TGTGCCAGCAGGGCCCCCACAGATACGCAGTATTTT
-	TRBV5-6	TRBJ2-2	-	16	CASSLVGGVDTGELFF	TGTGCCAGCAGCTTGGTTGGCGGGGTTGACACCGGGGAGCTGTTTTTT